This is a list of T cell receptor beta chains from one sample in a study. TCRdb re-analysed the RT-PCR reads in MiXCR, keeping a single row per CDR3 protein. This table has approximately 720,000 distinct CDR3 sequences, 11% to 15% appearing once. The specimen sequenced was memory CD4+ T cells from blood. Receptors were obtained from a female donor in good health, serving as a healthy control. Both conserved end residues are part of each CDR3. D genes are given only for firm matches. Only some rows state a clone size, as once, few, many or a class for expanded clones.

V gene: TRBV28
clone size: -
D gene: -
J gene: TRBJ1-5
CDR3 protein: CASSLEINQPQHF
CDR3 DNA: TGTGCCAGCAGTTTAGAGATCAATCAGCCCCAGCATTTT

V gene: TRBV6-1
clone size: many
D gene: -
J gene: TRBJ2-4
CDR3 protein: CASSDRFYGNIQYF
CDR3 DNA: TGTGCCAGCAGTGACAGGTTTTACGGAAACATTCAGTACTTC

V gene: TRBV25-1
clone size: few
D gene: TRBD2
J gene: TRBJ2-2
CDR3 protein: CPSGRNTGELFF
CDR3 DNA: TGTCCTAGCGGGAGGAACACCGGGGAGCTGTTTTTT

V gene: TRBV20-1
clone size: -
D gene: TRBD2
J gene: TRBJ2-7
CDR3 protein: CSAPPGLAGESSYEQYF
CDR3 DNA: TGCAGTGCTCCTCCGGGACTAGCGGGAGAGAGCTCCTACGAGCAGTACTTC

V gene: TRBV11-3
clone size: few
D gene: TRBD2
J gene: TRBJ2-1
CDR3 protein: CASSPLAGPYNEQFF
CDR3 DNA: TGTGCCAGCAGCCCCCTAGCGGGACCCTACAATGAGCAGTTCTTC

V gene: TRBV6-5
clone size: -
D gene: -
J gene: TRBJ2-1
CDR3 protein: CASSYPLQTTVIYNEQFF
CDR3 DNA: TGTGCCAGCAGTTACCCCCTCCAGACCACCGTAATTTACAATGAGCAGTTCTTC

V gene: TRBV20-1
clone size: many
D gene: TRBD2
J gene: TRBJ2-3
CDR3 protein: CSARWTSGRSDTQYF
CDR3 DNA: TGCAGTGCCCGCTGGACTAGCGGTCGTTCAGATACGCAGTATTTT

V gene: TRBV6-5
clone size: many
D gene: -
J gene: TRBJ2-1
CDR3 protein: CASSYSPTLAFSYNEQFF
CDR3 DNA: TGTGCCAGCAGTTACTCGCCGACGTTAGCCTTCTCCTACAATGAGCAGTTCTTC

V gene: TRBV30
clone size: -
D gene: TRBD2
J gene: TRBJ2-3
CDR3 protein: CAWERLAGRTDTQYF
CDR3 DNA: TGTGCCTGGGAGAGACTAGCGGGACGCACAGATACGCAGTATTTT

V gene: TRBV7-9
clone size: many
D gene: -
J gene: TRBJ2-2
CDR3 protein: CASRMGFAGELFF
CDR3 DNA: TGTGCCAGCAGGATGGGGTTCGCCGGGGAGCTGTTTTTT

V gene: TRBV12-3/TRBV12-4
clone size: few
D gene: TRBD1
J gene: TRBJ2-5
CDR3 protein: CASSFRDRAETQYF
CDR3 DNA: TGTGCCAGCAGTTTCCGGGACAGGGCGGAGACCCAGTACTTC

V gene: TRBV9
clone size: many
D gene: -
J gene: TRBJ2-1
CDR3 protein: CASSVGPSYNEQFF
CDR3 DNA: TGTGCCAGCAGCGTAGGACCTTCCTACAATGAGCAGTTCTTC

V gene: TRBV9
clone size: -
D gene: TRBD2
J gene: TRBJ2-2
CDR3 protein: CASSPGLAGGVPGELFF
CDR3 DNA: TGTGCCAGCAGCCCGGGACTAGCGGGAGGAGTTCCCGGGGAGCTGTTTTTT

V gene: TRBV7-2
clone size: few
D gene: -
J gene: TRBJ1-1
CDR3 protein: CASSLTGQGTEAFF
CDR3 DNA: TGTGCCAGCAGCCTTACAGGGCAGGGCACTGAAGCTTTCTTT

V gene: TRBV29-1
clone size: -
D gene: -
J gene: TRBJ1-1
CDR3 protein: CIVEWGPGAVTFF
CDR3 DNA: -

V gene: TRBV7-3
clone size: -
D gene: -
J gene: TRBJ1-1
CDR3 protein: CASSSQPAGGNTEAFF
CDR3 DNA: TGTGCCAGCAGCTCACAGCCGGCGGGGGGGAACACTGAAGCTTTCTTT